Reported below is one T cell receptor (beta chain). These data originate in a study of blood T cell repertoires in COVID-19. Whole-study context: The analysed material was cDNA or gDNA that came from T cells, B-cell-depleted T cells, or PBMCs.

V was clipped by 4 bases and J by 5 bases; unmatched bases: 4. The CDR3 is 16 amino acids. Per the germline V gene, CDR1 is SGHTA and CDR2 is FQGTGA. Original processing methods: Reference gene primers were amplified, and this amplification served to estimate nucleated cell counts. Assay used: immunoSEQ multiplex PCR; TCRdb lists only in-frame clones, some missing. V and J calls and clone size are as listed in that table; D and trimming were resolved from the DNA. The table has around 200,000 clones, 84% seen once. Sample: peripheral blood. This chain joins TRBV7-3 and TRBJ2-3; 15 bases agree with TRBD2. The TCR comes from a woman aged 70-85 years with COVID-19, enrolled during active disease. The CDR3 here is CASSSGLAGGQDTQYF. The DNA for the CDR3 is TGTGCCAGCAGCTCCGGACTAGCGGGGGGGCAAGATACGCAGTATTTT.